The present T cell receptor beta chain was sequenced within a study of blood T cell repertoires in COVID-19. Study summary: The study drew acute and convalescent COVID-19 samples from the United States, Italy and Spain. T cells, B-cell-depleted T cells, or PBMCs supplied cDNA or gDNA.

Assay: immunoSEQ multiplex PCR; the TCRdb copy retains only in-frame clones and omits some. The repertoire has 68,000 or so clones, about 91% of them found once; the top ten carry about 6.4%. Deletions cut 8 bases from V and 0 bases from J, with 10 bases between. This CDR3 spans 14 amino acids. Germline V gene data show CDR1 as MGHDK and CDR2 as SYGVNS. V is TRBV25-1 and J is TRBJ1-4; the D is unclear. This TCR derives from a woman aged 70-85 years with acute or convalescent COVID-19. Sequenced input: peripheral blood. CDR3 DNA sequence: TGTGCCAGCGGGTCTCGGGCAACTAATGAAAAACTGTTTTTT. Amino acid sequence: CASGSRATNEKLFF.